This T cell receptor (beta chain) was observed in a study of T cells in women clearing cervical HPV infection. Background on the study: Case blood was drawn a median 149 days after lesion detection.

Assay: immunoSEQ multiplex PCR; the TCRdb copy retains only in-frame clones and omits some. The sample has some 40,000 clones, and its top ten clones hold around 1.3%. Trimming at V came to 0 bases and at J to 5 bases, leaving 5 bases not matched to a gene. The CDR3 covers 16 residues. Per germline, CDR1 SGHNT and CDR2 YYREEE (reference sequence). Comment on this clone: Coverage ceases 3 residues before the CDR3 finishes, and the germline J gene fills in the end.

Cervical HPV DNA detected by MY09/MY11 PCR, typed by dot-blot. Sequencing used blood buffy coat. This receptor was identified in a woman aged 18-70 years with a cervical HPV16 infection that either progressed to CIN3+ or cleared (not recorded which). V usage is TRBV5-4 and J usage is TRBJ2-2; 9 bases match TRBD2. The CDR3 bases that were read are TGTGCCAGCAGCTTGGGCGGGGGGGCCCGGACCGGGGAG. Encoded protein: CASSLGGGARTGE. The entire CDR3 reads CASSLGGGARTGELFF.